This T cell receptor beta chain was documented in a study of blood T cell repertoires in COVID-19. Study as a whole: PBMCs, B-cell-depleted T cells, or T cells were the source of the cDNA or gDNA that made up the material.

Individuals drawn from around 25 US areas were about 18 to 100 years old. V shed 0 bases, J shed 6 bases, and the junction held 8 bases outside the gene matches. This CDR3 region has 16 residues. The V gene's germline CDR1 is MGHRA and CDR2 YSYEKL. Per the original data handling: The assay estimated nucleated cells by amplifying reference gene primers. TCRdb's copy holds only in-frame clones and misses some; the assay was immunoSEQ multiplex PCR. V and J calls plus clone size are reproduced from that table; the DNA served to infer D and trimming. This sample has fewer than 300,000 clones, with around 85% found just once.

Sample: PBMCs or T cells enriched from blood (not recorded which). The sequence came from a woman aged 45-65 years who had recovered from COVID-19. The chain joins TRBV4-1 to TRBJ2-1, with 7 bases matching TRBD2. CDR3 in DNA: TGCGCCAGCAGCCAAGAATGGGAGGGACGGATCAATGAGCAGTTCTTC. Protein sequence: CASSQEWEGRINEQFF.